This TCR beta chain came from a study of cytomegalovirus exposure and HLA in healthy donors. Overall study results and limits: TCR beta sequences reportedly predicted most subjects' HLA-A and HLA-B alleles accurately. TCR beta chains numbering more than 150 were designated cytomegalovirus-associated.

With 60 Vbeta and 13 Jbeta primers, the PCR was carried out. Clones were read by immunoSEQ multiplex PCR, and TCRdb kept only the in-frame ones, dropping some. The profile shows more than 65,000 clones, approximately 78% of them singletons. In regard to this clone: Its antigen is not known.

Sequencing was performed on PBMCs. This clonotype was obtained from a man aged 18 to 29 in good health and CMV-seronegative.

As DNA, the CDR3 is TGTGCCAGCAGCCTTAAACCGGGACTAGCACTCTACGAGCAGTACTTC. It is translated as CASSLKPGLALYEQYF. The chain links TRBV14 to TRBJ2-7; 9 positions match TRBD2. This CDR3 is 16 amino acids long. Germline V gene lookup returns CDR1 SGHDN and CDR2 FVKESK. V was pared by 4 bases and J by 3 bases, with 10 bases of the junction left unmatched.